One sample yielded the 28 T cell receptor beta chains listed below, sequenced in a study of cytomegalovirus exposure and HLA in healthy donors. PCR amplification relied on 60 Vbeta primers (plus 13 Jbeta primers). TCRdb's table, derived via immunoSEQ multiplex PCR, lists solely in-frame clones and lacks some. The sample data list about 83,000 clones. Material for sequencing was PBMCs. The receptors shown here come from a man aged 18-30 years in good health and CMV-seropositive.

V gene TRBV30 combines with J gene TRBJ2-3; D is perhaps TRBD1 (8 bases). Germline V gene data show CDR1 as GTSNPN and CDR2 as SVGIG (reference sequence). The V end was cut by 7 bases, the J end by 5 bases, with 19 bases between. The CDR3 is 14 amino acids. The CDR3 loop is CASTTSRGRDTQYF. CDR3 nucleotides: TGTGCCTCCACGACTAGCAGGGGGCGAGATACGCAGTATTTT.

The chain carries TRBV28 and TRBJ2-7; no clear D gene. Between the trimmed V and J ends, which lost 2 bases and 3 bases, there was a span of 8 bases. Germline assignment: CDR1 MDHEN and CDR2 SYDVKM. This CDR3 contains 13 residues. The DNA of the CDR3 is TGTGCCAGCAGTTTAGTCCGGAGCTACGAGCAGTACTTC. Protein sequence: CASSLVRSYEQYF.

The V and J genes are TRBV18 and TRBJ2-2; TRBD2 is a possible D gene (5 bases). There are 15 residues in the CDR3. The V gene's germline CDR1 is KGHSH and CDR2 LQKENI. V lost 2 bases and J 6 bases, leaving 13 bases between the germline ends. CDR3: CASSPMRELAGELFF. In DNA, the CDR3 is TGTGCCAGCTCACCAATGAGGGAGTTGGCCGGGGAGCTGTTTTTT.

V gene TRBV28 combines with J gene TRBJ2-7; 10 bases are shared with TRBD1. Trimming took 6 bases from V and 5 from J; bases not matched to a gene: 4. The germline V gene has CDR1 MDHEN and CDR2 SYDVKM. CDR3 size: 13 residues. As DNA, the CDR3 is TGTGCCAGCAGCCCGGGACAGGGGAACGAGCAGTACTTC. Translation: CASSPGQGNEQYF.

The chain carries TRBV5-4 and TRBJ1-4; D uncertain. V dropped 4 bases and J dropped 1 base, with 8 bases sitting between them. Germline values: CDR1 SGHNT, CDR2 YYREEE (reference sequence). The CDR3 runs 14 residues. CDR3 sequence reads: CASSLAGTNEKLFF. CDR3 nucleotides: TGTGCCAGCAGCCTGGCGGGAACTAATGAAAAACTGTTTTTT.

This sequence joins TRBV29-1 and TRBJ2-7; 9 positions agree with TRBD2. Trimming removed 3 bases from V and 10 bases from J; junction bases left unmatched: 10. The CDR3 consists of 13 residues. In germline, CDR1 is SQVTM, CDR2 ANQGSEA. The CDR3 protein is CSVDPGGAGGQYF. The CDR3 nucleotides are TGCAGCGTTGATCCCGGGGGAGCGGGAGGTCAGTACTTC.

This chain uses TRBV29-1 with TRBJ2-7, with 8 bases fitting TRBD1. The CDR3 length is 12 residues. V gave up 2 bases and J gave up 6 bases; unmatched junction bases: 3. Looked up from germline, CDR1 is SQVTM and CDR2 is ANQGSEA. This CDR3 is CSVEQGAGEQYF. CDR3 nucleotides: TGCAGCGTTGAACAGGGGGCGGGCGAGCAGTACTTC.

This chain connects TRBV27 to TRBJ2-2; D is possibly TRBD2 (6 bases). This CDR3 is 14 amino acids long. Germline CDR1 reads MNHEY; CDR2 reads SMNVEV (reference sequence). The V gene lost 2 bases and the J gene lost 5 bases, with 9 bases spanning the gap. This CDR3 is CASSLAGKTGELFF. For the CDR3, the DNA is TGTGCCAGCAGTTTAGCGGGGAAGACCGGGGAGCTGTTTTTT.

This rearrangement joins TRBV4-2 to TRBJ1-5; weak D call: TRBD1 (5 bases). The CDR3 consists of 17 residues. Trimming removed 0 bases from V and 0 bases from J, with 12 bases in between. Germline V CDR1 and CDR2: LGHNA, YNFKEQ. This CDR3 reads CASSQDRTRNSNQPQHF. The DNA for the CDR3 is TGTGCCAGCAGCCAAGATAGGACACGGAATAGCAATCAGCCCCAGCATTTT.

The genes are TRBV27 and TRBJ1-2; no clear D gene. The germline V gene has CDR1 MNHEY and CDR2 SMNVEV (reference sequence). The ends were cut back, 4 bases at V and 3 bases at J, with 24 bases in the middle. The length of the CDR3 is 18 residues. The CDR3 sequence is CASSSRAADPGFDYGYTF. The DNA for the CDR3 is TGTGCCAGCAGTTCCCGGGCGGCGGATCCGGGGTTTGACTATGGCTACACCTTC.

V usage is TRBV15 and J usage is TRBJ2-6, with 7 bases lining up with TRBD1. V shed 4 bases and J 0 bases; nucleotides not matched to a gene: 12. Per germline, CDR1 LNHNV and CDR2 YYDKDF (reference sequence). The CDR3 contains 19 residues. The CDR3 bases are TGTGCCACCAGCACAAGGTCGGGACAGAGGCTCTCTGGGGCCAACGTCCTGACTTTC. It translates to CATSTRSGQRLSGANVLTF.

The chain employs TRBV14 and TRBJ1-1, with D tentatively TRBD1 (6 bases). Trimming pared 6 bases from V and 4 bases from J, leaving 12 bases between. From germline, CDR1 is SGHDN and CDR2 FVKESK. The CDR3 loop spans 13 amino acids. The CDR3 DNA reads TGTGCCAGCAGTCAACAGGGTGGCACTGAAGCTTTCTTT. Translating gives CASSQQGGTEAFF.

V and J are TRBV20-1 and TRBJ1-2; D might be TRBD1 (6 bases). This CDR3 contains 11 residues. Germline assignment: CDR1 DFQATT and CDR2 SNEGSKA (reference sequence). The ends were cut back, 4 bases at V and 8 bases at J, with 11 bases in the middle. CDR3 in amino acids: CSATPGEGYTF. For the CDR3, the DNA is TGCAGTGCTACCCCAGGGGAAGGCTACACCTTC.

The rearrangement links TRBV20-1 to TRBJ1-2; maybe TRBD1 (6 bases). This CDR3 region has 11 residues. Trimming pared 5 bases from V and 8 bases from J, leaving 12 bases between. CDR1 and CDR2 from the germline V gene are DFQATT and SNEGSKA (reference sequence). DNA of the CDR3: TGCAGTGCTCGACAGGATGAGGGCTACACCTTC. It specifies CSARQDEGYTF.

This chain's CDR3 is CAWSQDRAGYTF. In nucleotides, the CDR3 is TGTGCCTGGAGTCAGGACAGGGCTGGCTACACCTTC. V gene TRBV30 combines with J gene TRBJ1-2; 8 bases are shared with TRBD1. V shed 2 bases and J 7 bases; nucleotides not matched to a gene: 3. Germline values: CDR1 GTSNPN, CDR2 SVGIG (reference sequence). The CDR3 length is 12 residues.

This chain connects TRBV29-1 to TRBJ1-2, with 11 bases that match TRBD1. This CDR3 spans 12 amino acids. Per the germline V gene, CDR1 is SQVTM and CDR2 is ANQGSEA. The CDR3 DNA follows: TGCACCCATGGGACAGGGGGTCTTGGCTACACCTTC. This gives the protein CTHGTGGLGYTF. Full variable domain (outside the CDR3, taken from reference TRBV29-1 and TRBJ1-2): SAVISQKPSRDICQRGTSLTIQCQVDSQVTMMFWYRQQPGQSLTLIATANQGSEATYESGFVIDKFPISRPNLTFSTLTVSNMSPEDSSIYLCTHGTGGLGYTFGSGTRLTVV.

V usage is TRBV6-5 and J usage is TRBJ2-7, with D possibly being TRBD2 (5 bases). The CDR3 sequence is 14 residues long. Trimming removed 0 bases from V and 5 bases from J, with 11 bases in between. Germline CDR1 reads MNHEY; CDR2 reads SVGAGI. The CDR3 sequence is CASSYSRATDEQYF. The CDR3 bases are TGTGCCAGCAGTTACTCGAGGGCAACTGACGAGCAGTACTTC.

V and J are TRBV19 and TRBJ1-1, with D uncertain. The CDR3 is 13 amino acids. Trimming stripped 3 bases from V and 5 bases from J, with 10 bases between. Looked up from germline, CDR1 is LNHDA and CDR2 is SQIVND (reference sequence). CDR3 residues: CASSMPYGTEAFF. CDR3 DNA sequence: TGTGCCAGTAGTATGCCCTATGGTACTGAAGCTTTCTTT.

The chain employs TRBV27 and TRBJ1-2; possibly TRBD1 for D (6 bases). Germline V lookup: CDR1 MNHEY, CDR2 SMNVEV (reference sequence). Trimming removed 6 bases at V and 4 bases at J, with 15 bases between. This CDR3 contains 14 residues. In DNA, the CDR3 is TGTGCCAGCAGGCCAGGACAGAGGACCTATGGCTACACCTTC. Amino acid sequence: CASRPGQRTYGYTF.

The chain employs TRBV19 and TRBJ2-7, with D tentatively TRBD2 (5 bases). Germline assignment: CDR1 LNHDA and CDR2 SQIVND (reference sequence). The ends were cut back, 10 bases at V and 2 bases at J, with 15 bases in the middle. The CDR3 contains 13 residues. The CDR3 protein is CATSRDPTYEQYF. The CDR3 DNA sequence: TGTGCCACCTCACGGGATCCAACCTACGAGCAGTACTTC.

V is TRBV30 and J is TRBJ1-3, with 8 bases aligning to TRBD1. CDR3 length equals 19 residues. Trimming at V came to 1 base and at J to 0 bases, leaving 14 bases not matched to a gene. Germline V gene sequence: CDR1 GTSNPN, CDR2 SVGIG (reference sequence). This CDR3 is CAWSGGDRRRGGSGNTIYF. CDR3 nucleotide sequence: TGTGCCTGGAGTGGCGGGGACAGGAGGAGAGGGGGCTCTGGAAACACCATATATTTT.

This chain joins TRBV4-2 and TRBJ2-7, with D perhaps matching TRBD2 (5 bases). The V and J ends lost 0 bases and 6 bases respectively, with 21 bases between them. CDR3 length equals 17 residues. The germline gives CDR1 LGHNA, CDR2 YNFKEQ. The CDR3 coding sequence is TGTGCCAGCAGCCAAGACGGGGTTGGGTCAGTACGTGTCGAGCAGTACTTC. It codes for CASSQDGVGSVRVEQYF.

The rearrangement uses TRBV11-2 and TRBJ2-7, with D possibly TRBD1 on 6 matching bases. The CDR3 totals 14 residues. The ends were cut back, 8 bases at V and 6 bases at J, with 20 bases in the middle. CDR1 and CDR2 (germline): SGHAT, FQNNGV. The CDR3 DNA follows: TGTGCCAGCCTCTATACAGGGTACTTCTCCGAGCAGTACTTC. Translated: CASLYTGYFSEQYF.

V usage is TRBV2 and J usage is TRBJ2-1; 10 bases line up with TRBD1. The ends lost 1 base at V and 6 bases at J; junction bases unmatched: 6. The CDR3 covers 16 residues. Germline lookup yields CDR1 SNHLY and CDR2 FYNNEI. The CDR3 bases are TGTGCCAGCAGTGAAGGGACAGGGGGTTTTCTCAATGAGCAGTTCTTC. Amino acid sequence: CASSEGTGGFLNEQFF.

This CDR3 reads CASRKGQGMENTEAFF. The CDR3 DNA reads TGTGCCAGCAGGAAGGGACAGGGGATGGAGAACACTGAAGCTTTCTTT. The chain employs TRBV5-4 and TRBJ1-1, with 10 bases aligning to TRBD1. The CDR3 is made up of 16 amino acids. The germline CDR1 and CDR2 sequences are SGHNT and YYREEE (reference sequence). Losses at the gene ends were 5 bases for V and 1 base for J; bases not matched to a gene: 8.

The rearrangement joins TRBV30 to TRBJ1-1, with no clear D. CDR3 length: 11 amino acids. With 2 bases removed from V and 6 bases from J, the gap between germline ends came to 7 bases. CDR1 is GTSNPN, CDR2 SVGIG, per germline (reference sequence). For the CDR3, the DNA is TGTGCCTGGAGTTATGTAGCTGAAGCTTTCTTT. Its protein is CAWSYVAEAFF.

The V gene is TRBV28, the J gene TRBJ1-5; D not resolved. Germline lookup yields CDR1 MDHEN and CDR2 SYDVKM. The CDR3 spans 15 residues. The V and J ends lost 2 bases and 1 base respectively, with 9 bases between them. The DNA for the CDR3 is TGTGCCAGCAGTTTACGGGGATTGAGCAATCAGCCCCAGCATTTT. Encoded protein: CASSLRGLSNQPQHF.

The rearrangement joins TRBV2 to TRBJ2-7, with TRBD2 as a possible D gene (5 bases). The CDR3 runs to 15 residues. V lost 6 bases to trimming and J lost 3 bases, with 18 bases between them. Per the germline V gene, CDR1 is SNHLY and CDR2 is FYNNEI. The CDR3 loop is CASSRNNLRGYEQYF. The CDR3 bases are TGTGCCAGCAGCCGAAATAACCTCCGGGGCTACGAGCAGTACTTC.